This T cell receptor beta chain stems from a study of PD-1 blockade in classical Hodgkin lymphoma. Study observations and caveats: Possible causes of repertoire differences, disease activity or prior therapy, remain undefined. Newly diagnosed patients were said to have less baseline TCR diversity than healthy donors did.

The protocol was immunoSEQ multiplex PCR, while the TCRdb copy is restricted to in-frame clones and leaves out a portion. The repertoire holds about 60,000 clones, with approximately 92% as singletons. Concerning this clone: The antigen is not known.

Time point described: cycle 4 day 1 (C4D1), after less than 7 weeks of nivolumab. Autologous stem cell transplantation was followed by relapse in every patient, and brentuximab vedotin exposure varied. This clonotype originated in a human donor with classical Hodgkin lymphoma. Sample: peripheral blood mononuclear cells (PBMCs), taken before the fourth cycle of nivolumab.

For the CDR3, the DNA is TGTGCCAGCAGGGGGTCTGAGGGAAACACCATATATTTT. Amino acid sequence: CASRGSEGNTIYF. The chain carries TRBV7-9 and TRBJ1-3; D gene ambiguous. Germline lookup yields CDR1 SEHNR and CDR2 FQNEAQ (reference sequence). This CDR3 is 13 amino acids long. V was trimmed by 6 bases and J by 4 bases, leaving 10 bases between them.